The T cell receptor beta chain under discussion was sequenced for a study of shared clonotypes between healthy human individuals. Donors comprised healthy HIV-negative adults lacking recent acute infections or vaccinations. All participating donors were Caucasian adults from Nashville, Tennessee. Assay runs were performed at deep level. In the original processing: Junction-only immunoSEQ data arrived without quality scores, meaning filtering differed. TCRdb's table, derived via immunoSEQ multiplex PCR, lists solely in-frame clones and lacks some. The D gene and trimming were derived from the DNA, and the V and J assignments and clone size from that table. The sample records fewer than 1.6 million clones, approximately 98.5% being singletons. Germline V gene data show CDR1 as SGHDT and CDR2 as YYEEEE. CDR3 length: 14 amino acids. J gave up 2 bases and V 4 bases, and 6 bases lay outside the gene matches.

The origin of this receptor is a man aged 25-45 years in good health. V usage is TRBV5-6 and J usage is TRBJ2-7; TRBD1 aligns across 7 bases. The sequencing input was naive CD4+ T cells sorted from blood. Subset indicated: CD45RA+ positively selected. CDR3 loop: CASSPGQLAYEQYF. Here the CDR3 DNA reads TGTGCCAGCAGCCCGGGACAGCTAGCCTACGAGCAGTACTTC.